This T cell receptor (beta chain) derives from a study of OX40 agonist ivuxolimab in advanced cancers. Study-level results: There were, on average, more expanded clones in CD8+ T cells than in CD4+.

In the case of this clone: Its antigen is unknown.

The assay was immunoSEQ multiplex PCR, and TCRdb's table has in-frame clones only and misses some. The sample holds under 50,000 clones; 75% to 90% are singletons and the top ten take 30% to 35%. CDR1 and CDR2 from the germline V gene are MNHEY and SVGAGI. The V end lost 0 bases, the J end lost 1 base, and 6 bases lay between the germline ends. The CDR3 length is 14 residues. The origin of this receptor is an adult with an advanced solid tumor such as melanoma, head and neck, liver or kidney cancer. This chain connects TRBV6-5 to TRBJ1-1; D ambiguous. Sequencing was performed on CD4+ or CD8+ T cells sorted from blood, taken in a trial of the OX40 agonist ivuxolimab. CDR3 nucleotides: TGTGCCAGCAGTTACTCGAGTACGAACACTGAAGCTTTCTTT. Its protein product is CASSYSSTNTEAFF.